This T cell receptor beta chain is drawn from a study of blood T cells in healthy people across ages. Study-level information: About one barcoded beta molecule per two T cells was the capture yield of template switching.

Extractions gave at least 5 micrograms of total RNA per sample. V lost 0 bases to trimming and J lost 0 bases, with 9 bases between them. There are 16 residues in the CDR3. The germline gives CDR1 KGHSH, CDR2 LQKENI. For the second PCR, which ran for 7 to 11 cycles, a sample-barcoded 5' primer and a J-beta primer mix were used. From the 5' RACE reads, TCRdb called clonotypes with MiXCR, one entry per CDR3 protein. The table records 600,000 or so distinct CDR3 sequences, around a fifth of them present only once. This chain uses TRBV18 with TRBJ1-3, with D perhaps matching TRBD1 (5 bases). This sequence was found in a man aged 70-80 years in good health. The sample was blood. The CDR3 spells CASSPPTGNSGNTIYF. The CDR3 DNA reads as TGTGCCAGCTCACCACCAACAGGCAACTCTGGAAACACCATATATTTT.